A selection of T cell receptor beta chains follows, all from one sample in a study of cytomegalovirus exposure and HLA in healthy donors. Only in-frame clones appear in the TCRdb table, and some are missing; sequencing was by immunoSEQ multiplex PCR. The table has 130,000 to 150,000 clones, 85% to 90% seen once. The sample was PBMCs. The receptors were gathered from a young woman in good health and CMV-seropositive. Both conserved end residues are part of each CDR3. Fields, in order: clone size, J gene, V gene, D gene, CDR3 protein, CDR3 DNA. The D gene is left open where the match is weak. Size is omitted from some rows. Given values are once, few, many or a class for expanded clones.

>once|TRBJ2-7|TRBV28|TRBD2
CASSYAGRYSSGRAYEQYF
TGTGCCAGCAGTTACGCGGGACGATACTCTAGCGGGAGAGCGTACGAGCAGTACTTC
>.|TRBJ2-1|TRBV5-6|.
CASSLGVGGGQFF
TGTGCCAGCAGCTTGGGGGTTGGAGGCGGGCAGTTCTTC
>.|TRBJ2-3|TRBV10-1|TRBD2
CASSLAGATDTQYF
TGCGCCAGCAGTTTAGCGGGAGCCACAGATACGCAGTATTTT
>.|TRBJ2-3|TRBV6-1|TRBD2
CASSGGRAGGDTQYF
TGTGCCAGCAGTGGCGGTAGGGCGGGGGGAGATACGCAGTATTTT
>.|TRBJ1-4|TRBV19|TRBD1
CASRAGQANEKLFF
TGTGCCAGTAGAGCGGGACAGGCTAATGAAAAACTGTTTTTT
>.|TRBJ2-5|TRBV18|TRBD2
CASSPHKGREETQYF
TGTGCCAGCTCACCTCATAAGGGGAGGGAAGAGACCCAGTACTTC
>.|TRBJ1-6|TRBV5-4|.
CASSPRGGPHGRSPLHF
TGTGCCAGCAGCCCACGGGGGGGCCCCCACGGCAGGTCACCCCTCCACTTT
>.|TRBJ2-5|TRBV6-1|TRBD1
CALRDRRQETQYF
TGTGCCCTAAGGGACAGGAGGCAAGAGACCCAGTACTTC
>.|TRBJ1-5|TRBV6-5|TRBD1
CASSRTGSYQPQHF
TGTGCCAGCAGTCGGACAGGGAGTTATCAGCCCCAGCATTTT
>.|TRBJ2-1|TRBV14|TRBD2
CASSQVPAGIDNEQFF
TGTGCCAGCAGCCAAGTACCAGCGGGGATCGACAATGAGCAGTTCTTC
>.|TRBJ2-7|TRBV27|TRBD1
CASSLGTGRRYEQYF
TGTGCCAGCAGTCTGGGGACAGGGAGACGCTACGAGCAGTACTTC
>.|TRBJ2-1|TRBV27|TRBD2
CASSPISGRTYNEQFF
TGTGCCAGCAGTCCCATTAGCGGGAGGACGTACAATGAGCAGTTCTTC
>.|TRBJ1-4|TRBV7-6|.
CASSALISPGEKLFF
TGTGCCAGCAGCGCCCTTATATCTCCAGGTGAAAAACTGTTTTTT
>.|TRBJ2-1|TRBV19|TRBD2
CASTPGTRRNEQFF
TGTGCCAGTACCCCTGGGACTAGACGGAATGAGCAGTTCTTC
>.|TRBJ1-2|TRBV5-6|.
CASSSRHYGYTF
TGTGCCAGCAGCTCTAGACACTATGGCTACACCTTC
>.|TRBJ1-1|TRBV5-1|TRBD1
CASSPGTGVSEAFF
TGCGCCAGCAGCCCCGGGACAGGGGTCTCTGAAGCTTTCTTT
>.|TRBJ2-3|TRBV7-2|TRBD1
CASSRGQLQVYF
TGTGCCAGCAGCCGGGGACAGTTGCAAGTGTATTTT
>.|TRBJ2-5|TRBV27|.
CASSLSAGGRGTQYF
TGTGCCAGCAGTTTAAGCGCAGGGGGGCGGGGGACCCAGTACTTC
>.|TRBJ2-2|TRBV7-3|.
CASSLGSLVGELFF
TGTGCCAGCAGCTTAGGTTCACTAGTAGGGGAGCTGTTTTTT
>.|TRBJ1-2|TRBV6-1|TRBD1
CASSGTGGGYGYTF
TGTGCCAGCAGTGGGACAGGGGGAGGCTATGGCTACACCTTC
>few|TRBJ2-7|TRBV19|TRBD1
CASSPGQASYEQYF
TGTGCCAGTAGTCCTGGACAGGCCTCCTACGAGCAGTACTTC
>.|TRBJ2-7|TRBV27|TRBD1
CASSFGRGPYEQYF
TGTGCCAGCAGTTTTGGCAGGGGGCCCTACGAGCAGTACTTC
>few|TRBJ2-5|TRBV6-4|TRBD2
CASSDSSGGQETQYF
TGTGCCAGCAGTGACTCTAGCGGGGGCCAAGAGACCCAGTACTTC
>.|TRBJ2-7|TRBV6-1|TRBD1
CASNKLDRVTDEQYF
TGTGCCAGCAACAAATTGGACAGGGTGACGGACGAGCAGTACTTC
>.|TRBJ2-1|TRBV7-9|.
CASSPIRGKPYNEQFF
TGTGCCAGCAGCCCTATTAGAGGCAAACCCTACAATGAGCAGTTCTTC
>once|TRBJ1-5|TRBV27|.
CASNSLIGNQPQHF
TGTGCCAGCAATTCCCTGATAGGCAATCAGCCCCAGCATTTT
>.|TRBJ2-5|TRBV7-9|.
CASSPWRQETQYF
TGTGCCAGCAGCCCGTGGAGACAAGAGACCCAGTACTTC
>.|TRBJ1-1|TRBV7-9|TRBD1
CASSLHTGVSEAFF
TGTGCCAGCAGCCTCCACACAGGGGTTTCTGAAGCTTTCTTT
>.|TRBJ2-1|TRBV29-1|TRBD2
CSARSGILAGGSYNEQFF
TGCAGCGCGAGATCGGGGATTCTAGCGGGAGGCTCCTACAATGAGCAGTTCTTC
>few|TRBJ1-1|TRBV5-6|.
CASSRYSAEAFF
TGTGCCAGCAGCCGTTACAGTGCTGAAGCTTTCTTT
>.|TRBJ2-5|TRBV5-4|.
CASSLRGLQETQYF
TGTGCCAGCAGCTTGAGGGGCCTCCAAGAGACCCAGTACTTC
>.|TRBJ1-1|TRBV18|.
CASAPAGASRTEAFF
TGTGCCAGCGCCCCGGCAGGGGCAAGTAGGACTGAAGCTTTCTTT
>.|TRBJ2-7|TRBV29-1|TRBD1
CSGTGQGPYEQYF
TGCAGCGGGACTGGACAGGGTCCCTACGAGCAGTACTTC
>.|TRBJ1-4|TRBV7-9|.
CASSFGGRDEKLFF
TGTGCCAGCAGCTTCGGAGGGAGGGACGAAAAACTGTTTTTT
>.|TRBJ1-5|TRBV28|TRBD1
CASSIRDRLGQPQHF
TGTGCCAGCAGTATAAGGGACAGGTTGGGTCAGCCCCAGCATTTT
>.|TRBJ2-1|TRBV15|TRBD2
CATSRGRRNSGRVNEQFF
TGTGCCACCAGCAGAGGAAGGCGAAATAGCGGGAGAGTTAATGAGCAGTTCTTC
>.|TRBJ1-2|TRBV4-1|.
CASSQRRGYYGYTF
TGCGCCAGCAGCCAGAGGCGGGGGTACTATGGCTACACCTTC
>.|TRBJ2-7|TRBV2|TRBD1
CASTYGTANSYEQYF
TGTGCCAGCACTTACGGGACAGCAAACTCCTACGAGCAGTACTTC
>.|TRBJ1-5|TRBV23-1|.
CASSQTLTISDRCNQPQHF
TGCGCCAGCAGTCAAACACTTACCATATCTGACAGATGCAATCAGCCCCAGCATTTT
>.|TRBJ2-7|TRBV11-2|TRBD1
CASSVGQGNYEQYF
TGTGCCAGCAGCGTAGGACAGGGCAATTACGAGCAGTACTTC
>.|TRBJ2-1|TRBV2|TRBD2
CATQRGLYYNEQFF
TGTGCCACCCAGCGGGGCCTTTACTACAATGAGCAGTTCTTC
>few|TRBJ2-7|TRBV25-1|TRBD2
CASSLAGSYEQYF
TGTGCCAGCAGCCTAGCGGGCTCCTACGAGCAGTACTTC
>.|TRBJ1-1|TRBV18|TRBD1
CASSPTGGNMNTEAFF
TGTGCCAGCTCACCCACAGGGGGAAACATGAACACTGAAGCTTTCTTT
>.|TRBJ1-4|TRBV10-1|.
CASSESTLGKLFF
TGCGCCAGCAGTGAGTCGACTCTGGGAAAACTGTTTTTT
>.|TRBJ2-7|TRBV13|TRBD1
CASSEGQVHEQYF
TGTGCCAGCAGCGAAGGACAGGTCCACGAGCAGTACTTC